The 8 T cell receptor beta chains below come from one sample, sequenced in a study of blood T cell repertoires in COVID-19. The method was immunoSEQ multiplex PCR; TCRdb's version includes in-frame clones alone and lacks a portion of them. Here the sample spans fewer than 600,000 clones, about 91% being singletons. The sequenced material came from peripheral blood. These receptors came from a man younger than 35 with COVID-19, enrolled during active disease.

The J gene is TRBJ2-5, the V gene TRBV5-1, with a tentative D call TRBD2 (5 bases). The ends were cut back, 1 base at V and 4 bases at J, with 14 bases in the middle. The CDR3 is made up of 15 amino acids. The germline V gene has CDR1 SGHRS and CDR2 YFSETQ. The CDR3 nucleotides read TGCGCCAGCAGCTTGTTTCCGCTAGCCTCAGAGACCCAGTACTTC. Encoded protein: CASSLFPLASETQYF.

As for this clone: Distinct nucleotide sequences in the sample also encode this CDR3. This chain joins TRBV7-9 and TRBJ2-3, with a weak D call TRBD2 (5 bases). Germline V gene sequence: CDR1 SEHNR, CDR2 FQNEAQ (reference sequence). The V and J ends lost 1 base and 0 bases respectively, with 8 bases between them. CDR3 length: 15 residues. Here the CDR3 DNA reads TGTGCCAGCAGCTTAGGCCTAGCTAGCACAGATACGCAGTATTTT. It encodes CASSLGLASTDTQYF.

The chain couples TRBV2 to TRBJ1-2; tentative D call: TRBD1 (5 bases). Trimming cost V 7 bases and J 4 bases, with 10 bases left between them. CDR1 is SNHLY and CDR2 is FYNNEI in the germline V gene. The CDR3 contains 12 residues. The CDR3 nucleotides read TGTGCCAGCACCCCAGACAGCTATGGCTACACCTTC. It encodes CASTPDSYGYTF.

The V call is TRBV29-1, the J call TRBJ2-1; 9 bases are a match to TRBD2. The CDR3 consists of 13 residues. Germline V gene lookup returns CDR1 SQVTM and CDR2 ANQGSEA. V lost 7 bases and J lost 4; bases outside the gene matches: 5. The CDR3 region has the DNA TGCAGCGCCCGTAGCGGGGGATACAATGAGCAGTTCTTC. Protein product: CSARSGGYNEQFF.

This chain links TRBV25-1 with TRBJ2-7; tentative D call: TRBD1 (6 bases). The V and J ends lost 6 bases and 0 bases respectively, with 15 bases between them. The length of the CDR3 is 15 residues. Per the germline V gene, CDR1 is MGHDK and CDR2 is SYGVNS. The chain's CDR3 is CASRTGQGISYEQYF. The CDR3 DNA follows: TGTGCCAGCAGGACAGGCCAGGGGATCTCCTACGAGCAGTACTTC.

J is TRBJ2-2 and V is TRBV6-4; 7 positions match TRBD1. The ends lost 4 bases at V and 4 bases at J; junction bases unmatched: 0. CDR3 length: 13 residues. CDR1 is MRHNA, CDR2 SNTAGT, per germline. In DNA, the CDR3 is TGTGCCAGCAGTGCAGGGGGCACCGGGGAGCTGTTTTTT. This gives the protein CASSAGGTGELFF.

This chain uses TRBV7-9 with TRBJ1-1; TRBD1 is a possible D gene (6 bases). Germline CDR1 is SEHNR and CDR2 is FQNEAQ (reference sequence). Trimming removed 4 bases at V and 7 bases at J, with 16 bases between. The CDR3 length is 14 residues. Here the CDR3 DNA reads TGTGCCAGCAGCTCCCGACAGGAGAGAGTTGAAGCTTTCTTT. Protein product: CASSSRQERVEAFF.

The chain employs TRBV4-1 and TRBJ2-5, with 8 bases identical to TRBD2. V lost 2 bases to trimming and J lost 4 bases; unmatched junction nucleotides: 6. The CDR3 spans 15 residues. Per germline, CDR1 MGHRA and CDR2 YSYEKL. The CDR3 spells CASSQRRGVGETQYF. CDR3 nucleotide sequence: TGCGCCAGCAGCCAAAGGCGGGGGGTGGGAGAGACCCAGTACTTC.